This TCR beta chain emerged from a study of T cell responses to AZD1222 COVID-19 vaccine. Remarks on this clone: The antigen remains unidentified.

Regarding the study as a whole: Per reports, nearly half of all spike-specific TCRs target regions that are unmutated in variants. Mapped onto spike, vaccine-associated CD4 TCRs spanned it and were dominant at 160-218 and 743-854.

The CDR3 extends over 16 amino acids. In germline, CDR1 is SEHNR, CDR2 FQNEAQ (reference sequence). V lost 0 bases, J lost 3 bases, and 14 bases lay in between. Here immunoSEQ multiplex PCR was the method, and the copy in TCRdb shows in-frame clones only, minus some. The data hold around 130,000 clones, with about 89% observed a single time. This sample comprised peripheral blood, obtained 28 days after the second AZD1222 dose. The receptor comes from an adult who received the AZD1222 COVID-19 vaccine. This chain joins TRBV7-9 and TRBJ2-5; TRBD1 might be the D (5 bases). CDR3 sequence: CASSLALKGYKETQYF. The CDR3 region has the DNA TGTGCCAGCAGCTTAGCCCTAAAGGGGTACAAAGAGACCCAGTACTTC.